This T cell receptor (beta chain) was captured by sequencing in a study of shared clonotypes between healthy human individuals. The germline V gene has CDR1 SGHDT and CDR2 YYEEEE. The J segment lost 7 bases and the V segment lost 4 bases, leaving 6 bases of the junction unmatched. This CDR3 is 13 amino acids long. Only in-frame clones appear in the TCRdb table, and some are missing; sequencing was by immunoSEQ multiplex PCR. This sample has approximately 1,000,000 clones, with about 80% found just once. Regarding the study as a whole: Apart from blood, nothing was sampled; tissue repertoires likely differ. Between a few donors, naive CD4 clonotypes were shared at a level of about 5%.

With respect to this clone: Its antigen remains unknown.

The sample was memory CD4+ T cells from PBMCs. Subset noted: CD45RA-negative fraction. The rearrangement links TRBV5-6 to TRBJ2-3; 7 positions match TRBD2. This TCR was recovered from a man younger than 30 in good health. Some clones in this sample may be carry-over from other donors' samples. The CDR3 region is CASSGRGLNTQYF. CDR3 bases: TGTGCCAGCAGCGGGAGGGGTTTGAATACGCAGTATTTT.